The 31 T cell receptor beta chains presented below share a single source sample, sequenced in a study of healthy donors' naive CD4 and CD8 T cells. A linear amplification protocol produced the TCR libraries from roughly 0.5 ug of total RNA. TCRdb re-called the reads with MiXCR, one entry per CDR3 protein. The sample has about 180,000 distinct CDR3 sequences, about 74% seen once; the top ten hold more than 2%. Material: naive CD4+ and CD8+ T cells sorted from blood, pooled from several donors. These receptors came from a pool of human donors in good health; the sample pools cells from several healthy donors.

CDR3 sequence (DNA): TGTGCCAGCAGCTTGGGCAGGGAAACTCAAGAGACCCAGTACTTC. Protein product: CASSLGRETQETQYF. The rearrangement links TRBV5-4 to TRBJ2-5; possible D gene TRBD1, 5 bases. The CDR3 extends over 15 amino acids. The V end lost 0 bases, the J end lost 2 bases, and 11 bases lay between the germline ends. The germline CDR1 and CDR2 sequences are SGHNT and YYREEE (reference sequence).

The DNA of the CDR3 is TGTGCCAGCAGTTACTTTAAGAAGGACAGGGGCGGGCAGTACTTC. Translating gives CASSYFKKDRGGQYF. The chain uses TRBV6-5 and TRBJ2-7, with 9 bases that match TRBD1. Per the germline V gene, CDR1 is MNHEY and CDR2 is SVGAGI. Germline trimming cut 1 base from V and 9 bases from J; bases unmatched to any gene: 10. CDR3 length: 15 amino acids.

The chain recombines TRBV4-2 with TRBJ2-7; a weak D match, TRBD1 (6 bases). Germline V gene data show CDR1 as LGHNA and CDR2 as YNFKEQ. Trimming cost V 0 bases and J 2 bases, with 17 bases left between them. CDR3 length equals 17 residues. The CDR3 region has the DNA TGTGCCAGCAGCCAAGACGACGCAGGGGAGCAGCCCTACGAGCAGTACTTC. Translated: CASSQDDAGEQPYEQYF.

The V call is TRBV30, the J call TRBJ1-1; 9 nucleotides align to TRBD1. This CDR3 has 16 amino acids. Germline V gene lookup returns CDR1 GTSNPN and CDR2 SVGIG (reference sequence). V lost 0 bases, J lost 7 bases, and 12 bases stayed unmatched. CDR3 sequence (DNA): TGTGCCTGGAGTGTACGGGACAGGGTGGGCGTTGTTGAAGCTTTCTTT. Encoded protein: CAWSVRDRVGVVEAFF.

This clonotype occurred a few times. V gene TRBV11-2 combines with J gene TRBJ1-6, with unresolved D. V dropped 6 bases and J dropped 5 bases, with 14 bases sitting between them. This CDR3 contains 15 residues. The germline V gene has CDR1 SGHAT and CDR2 FQNNGV. The CDR3, as DNA: TGTGCCAGCAGTAAAGACATTGGGAATAATTCACCCCTCCACTTT. It codes for CASSKDIGNNSPLHF.

The CDR3 DNA follows: TGTGCCAGCAGCTTAGTTGGGGGATTGAGCGAGACCCAGTACTTC. Its protein product is CASSLVGGLSETQYF. J is TRBJ2-5 and V is TRBV13; D may match TRBD1 or TRBD2 (5 bases each). The CDR3 length is 15 residues. Germline V CDR1 and CDR2: PRHDT, FYEKMQ (reference sequence). V was pared by 1 base and J by 5 bases, with 14 bases between.

The chain has TRBV6-5 and TRBJ1-2, with D possibly matching TRBD1 (6 bases). V was cut by 0 bases and J by 2 bases, with 13 bases left in between. CDR3 size: 16 residues. CDR1 and CDR2 from the germline V gene are MNHEY and SVGAGI. The CDR3 nucleotides are TGTGCCAGCAGTTACTCCAACCCTGGACAGAACTATGGCTACACCTTC. Amino acid sequence: CASSYSNPGQNYGYTF.

As for this clonotype: The junction and the germline gene differ at one end; a read error may be behind it. The chain carries TRBV29-1 and TRBJ2-5; D is ambiguous. The CDR3 runs 13 residues. The germline V gene encodes CDR1 SQVTM and CDR2 ANQGSEA. In nucleotides, the CDR3 is TGCAGCGCCTCACGGTCAGATCAAGAAACCCAGTACTTC. Its protein product is CSASRSDQETQYF.

In the case of this clonotype: The junction and the germline gene differ at one end; a read error may be behind it. The genes are TRBV5-5 and TRBJ2-1; 9 nucleotides line up with TRBD2. Germline values: CDR1 SGHKS, CDR2 YYEKEE (reference sequence). This CDR3 has 17 residues. The DNA of the CDR3 is TGTGTCAGCAGCTTGGGCGGCAGCGGGGGGCCCTACAATGAGCAGTTCTTC. This codes for CVSSLGGSGGPYNEQFF.

The rearrangement uses TRBV29-1 and TRBJ2-7; no definite D call. Germline assignment: CDR1 SQVTM and CDR2 ANQGSEA. This CDR3 comprises 13 residues. V lost 3 bases and J 2 bases, leaving 11 bases between the germline ends. For the CDR3, the DNA is TGCAGCGTTGATAAAGATGGGACCTACGAGCAGTACTTC. Protein sequence: CSVDKDGTYEQYF.

This clonotype was recorded a few times. V and J are TRBV29-1 and TRBJ2-4; tentatively, D is TRBD1 (6 bases). Germline CDR1 reads SQVTM; CDR2 reads ANQGSEA. The CDR3 is 12 amino acids. V was trimmed by 5 bases and J by 9 bases, leaving 14 bases between them. The CDR3 nucleotides are TGCAGCGTTCAGGGGCCAGAGGGCATTCAGTACTTC. Translating it yields CSVQGPEGIQYF.

In this sample, this clonotype turned up once. The rearrangement joins TRBV29-1 to TRBJ2-7; TRBD1 matches at 10 bases. CDR3 length: 15 residues. The trim removed 0 bases at V and 6 bases at J, leaving 8 bases unmatched. Germline V gene sequence: CDR1 SQVTM, CDR2 ANQGSEA. CDR3 loop: CSVEDLRQGAGEQYF. The DNA for the CDR3 is TGCAGCGTTGAAGACTTGCGACAGGGGGCTGGCGAGCAGTACTTC.

This clonotype came up once. The chain uses TRBV19 and TRBJ1-1; unclear D gene. Looked up from germline, CDR1 is LNHDA and CDR2 is SQIVND (reference sequence). This CDR3 has 16 residues. Trimming left V 1 base short and J 1 base short, with 13 bases between. The CDR3 region has the DNA TGTGCCAGTAGTATAGCCGGTCGGGGTGCGAACACTGAAGCTTTCTTT. This translates into CASSIAGRGANTEAFF.

The chain employs TRBV5-6 and TRBJ2-7, with a possible D match to TRBD2 (6 bases). Trimming stripped 3 bases from V and 2 bases from J, with 18 bases between. This CDR3 is built from 16 residues. The germline CDR1 and CDR2 sequences are SGHDT and YYEEEE. The CDR3 DNA follows: TGTGCCAGCAGCTCCCTACTGGGCGGAGGGGCCTACGAGCAGTACTTC. It codes for CASSSLLGGGAYEQYF.

The V and J genes are TRBV27 and TRBJ1-5, with unresolved D. The CDR3 loop spans 15 amino acids. Trimming cost V 6 bases and J 4 bases, with 16 bases left between them. Germline CDR1 reads MNHEY; CDR2 reads SMNVEV (reference sequence). The CDR3 loop reads CASSQDPIRNQPQHF. CDR3 sequence (DNA): TGTGCCAGCAGCCAAGACCCGATAAGGAATCAGCCCCAGCATTTT.

This clonotype occurred a few times. This sequence joins TRBV4-3 and TRBJ2-5; 10 nucleotides line up with TRBD1. The CDR3 has 15 residues. CDR1 and CDR2 (germline): LGHNA, YSLEER. After removal of 1 base from V and 4 bases from J, the junction contained 3 bases not matched to a gene. The CDR3 coding sequence is TGCGCCAGCAGCCAAGGGGGGACAGGGGCAGAGACCCAGTACTTC. It translates to CASSQGGTGAETQYF.

This clonotype was picked up a small number of times. V gene TRBV18 combines with J gene TRBJ1-1, with 7 bases lining up with TRBD1. Germline V gene data show CDR1 as KGHSH and CDR2 as LQKENI. Trimming at V came to 4 bases and at J to 4 bases, leaving 6 bases not matched to a gene. The CDR3 loop spans 14 amino acids. The CDR3 spells CASSLHRDSTEAFF. DNA for the CDR3: TGTGCCAGCTCACTCCACAGGGACAGCACTGAAGCTTTCTTT.

The J gene is TRBJ1-1, the V gene TRBV19; D call uncertain. The length of the CDR3 is 11 residues. Germline V gene data show CDR1 as LNHDA and CDR2 as SQIVND (reference sequence). V lost 4 bases and J 7 bases, leaving 7 bases between the germline ends. CDR3 residues: CASSRALEAFF. CDR3 sequence (DNA): TGTGCCAGTAGTAGGGCACTTGAAGCTTTCTTT.

V is TRBV6-5 and J is TRBJ1-2; 7 bases line up with TRBD1. CDR1 and CDR2 (germline): MNHEY, SVGAGI. Unmatched junction bases numbered 8, after V lost 2 bases and J lost 8 bases. This CDR3 region has 14 residues. CDR3 DNA sequence: TGTGCCAGCAGTTACCCAGGACAGGTTGGGGGCTACACCTTC. Its protein is CASSYPGQVGGYTF.

This chain uses TRBV29-1 with TRBJ2-1, with TRBD2 matching over 7 bases. The J call may be faulty, since TRBJ2-7 better matches the DNA end. This CDR3 has 13 amino acids. Germline V gene data show CDR1 as SQVTM and CDR2 as ANQGSEA. The CDR3 DNA sequence: TGCAGCGTTAACAGCGGGGATTCCTACGAGCAGTACTTC. It encodes CSVNSGDSYEQYF.

V usage is TRBV30 and J usage is TRBJ2-5; no firm D call. This CDR3 region has 11 residues. Per the germline V gene, CDR1 is GTSNPN and CDR2 is SVGIG (reference sequence). The V end was cut by 2 bases, the J end by 0 bases, with 1 base between. The CDR3 loop reads CAWSNQETQYF. For the CDR3, the DNA is TGTGCCTGGAGTAACCAAGAGACCCAGTACTTC.

This chain connects TRBV15 to TRBJ1-5, with 8 bases identical to TRBD1. The CDR3 is made up of 16 amino acids. V shed 4 bases and J 4 bases; nucleotides not matched to a gene: 9. From germline, CDR1 is LNHNV and CDR2 YYDKDF (reference sequence). The CDR3 DNA reads as TGTGCCACCAGCATTACACCGGGACAGGAGAATCAGCCCCAGCATTTT. This encodes CATSITPGQENQPQHF.

This clonotype appeared a single time. This chain links TRBV4-1 with TRBJ2-1; D is ambiguous. V was clipped by 3 bases and J by 8 bases, with 8 bases between them. Germline loops: CDR1 MGHRA, CDR2 YSYEKL. The CDR3 covers 12 residues. The CDR3 DNA is TGCGCCAGCAGCCATTTGTTGGATGAGCAGTTCTTC. Residues: CASSHLLDEQFF.

The rearrangement uses TRBV29-1 and TRBJ1-2; perhaps TRBD1 as D (6 bases). The CDR3 loop spans 13 amino acids. Germline loops: CDR1 SQVTM, CDR2 ANQGSEA. V was cut by 5 bases and J by 4 bases, with 14 bases left in between. CDR3 bases: TGCAGCGTTTATTCAGGGGTCGGCTATGGCTACACCTTC. This gives the protein CSVYSGVGYGYTF.

This clonotype was seen a handful of times. The rearrangement joins TRBV27 to TRBJ2-3; 12 bases align to TRBD2. The germline V gene encodes CDR1 MNHEY and CDR2 SMNVEV (reference sequence). The junction had 9 bases not matched to a gene; V was cut back by 6 bases and J by 5 bases. The CDR3 runs to 16 residues. CDR3 sequence: CASSHLAGGPEDTQYF. The CDR3 DNA is TGTGCCAGCAGCCATCTAGCGGGAGGGCCAGAAGATACGCAGTATTTT.

CDR3 in DNA: TGTGCCAGCATACGCGACGGACGGAACACTGAAGCTTTCTTT. Translated, it gives CASIRDGRNTEAFF. The chain recombines TRBV6-2 or TRBV6-3 with TRBJ1-1; D uncertain. Germline V lookup: CDR1 MNHEY, CDR2 SVGEGT. Trimming took 7 bases from V and 1 from J, leaving 13 bases between them. The CDR3 sequence is 14 residues long.

The chain joins TRBV27 to TRBJ2-1, with 9 bases identical to TRBD2. V was clipped by 7 bases and J by 6 bases; unmatched bases: 13. Germline V gene data show CDR1 as MNHEY and CDR2 as SMNVEV (reference sequence). The CDR3 consists of 16 residues. DNA of the CDR3: TGTGCCAGCAAGTTAATTAGCGGGAGATTCCCCAATGAGCAGTTCTTC. This encodes CASKLISGRFPNEQFF.

The rearrangement links TRBV29-1 to TRBJ2-7; D ambiguous. Germline V gene data show CDR1 as SQVTM and CDR2 as ANQGSEA. The V end lost 0 bases, the J end lost 4 bases, and 4 bases lay between the germline ends. The CDR3 consists of 11 residues. CDR3 protein: CSVEDPYEQYF. DNA of the CDR3: TGCAGCGTTGAAGATCCATACGAGCAGTACTTC.

In its sample, this clonotype was seen a few times. The CDR3 DNA sequence: TGTGCCAGCAGTGGGGGGACAGCGTATGGCTACACCTTC. It specifies CASSGGTAYGYTF. The rearrangement links TRBV27 to TRBJ1-2; TRBD1 aligns across 7 bases. Germline values: CDR1 MNHEY, CDR2 SMNVEV (reference sequence). The CDR3 loop spans 13 amino acids. The V and J ends lost 5 bases and 5 bases, in that order; junction bases with no gene match: 5.

The gene calls are TRBV29-1 and TRBJ2-7; the D call may be TRBD1 or TRBD2 (5 bases each). Trimming took 7 bases from V and 0 from J, leaving 13 bases between them. Germline V gene sequence: CDR1 SQVTM, CDR2 ANQGSEA. The CDR3 sequence is 13 residues long. The CDR3 reads CSGTGTDSYEQYF. The CDR3 DNA sequence: TGCAGCGGGACTGGGACCGACTCCTACGAGCAGTACTTC.

Concerning this clonotype itself: At one end, the junction sequence differs from germline, possibly due to a read error. V usage is TRBV4-3 and J usage is TRBJ1-1; tentative D call: TRBD1 (5 bases). The germline V gene encodes CDR1 LGHNA and CDR2 YSLEER. The CDR3 contains 14 residues. In nucleotides, the CDR3 is TGCGCCAGCAGCGGAACCCCGGGGGTGACTGAGGCTTTCTTT. Residues: CASSGTPGVTEAFF.